The next 20 T cell receptor beta chains were all read from a single sample in a study of metastatic and nonmetastatic thyroid tumors. Thyroid surgery was preceded by no treatment in any patient. TCRdb re-analyzed the PCR reads using MiXCR. Of roughly 20,000 clones in the sample, roughly 29% were seen once. Sequencing used blood. These receptors came from a female donor with papillary thyroid cancer or a benign thyroid nodule (not recorded which). Some clones in this sample may be carry-over from other donors' samples.

This chain connects TRBV19 to TRBJ2-3; 11 bases are a match to TRBD2. Germline trimming cut 4 bases from V and 8 bases from J; bases unmatched to any gene: 2. Germline values: CDR1 LNHDA, CDR2 SQIVND (reference sequence). The CDR3 runs 13 residues. The CDR3 region is CASSTGTSGTQYF. CDR3 sequence (DNA): TGTGCCAGTAGTACAGGGACTAGCGGTACGCAGTATTTT.

In its sample, this clone ranks as medium-sized (0.01 to 0.1%). The rearrangement uses TRBV4-3 and TRBJ2-3; TRBD2 aligns across 10 bases. CDR1 and CDR2 (germline): LGHNA, YSLEER. This CDR3 is 18 amino acids long. Germline trimming cut 0 bases from V and 2 bases from J; bases unmatched to any gene: 8. In DNA form, the CDR3 reads TGCGCCAGCAGCCAAGATCGGGCTAGCGGGGGTGTCACAGATACGCAGTATTTT. Its protein is CASSQDRASGGVTDTQYF.

The chain recombines TRBV7-2 with TRBJ1-6, with a possible D match to TRBD1 (6 bases). CDR1 is SGHTA and CDR2 is FQGNSA in the germline V gene. This CDR3 has 15 amino acids. V lost 1 base to trimming and J lost 9 bases, with 13 bases between them. The chain's CDR3 is CASSLDQGLISPLHF. Written as DNA, the CDR3 is TGTGCCAGCAGCTTAGACCAGGGGTTAATTTCACCCCTCCACTTT.

The chain couples TRBV30 to TRBJ1-2, with D possibly matching TRBD1 (6 bases). Trimming removed 0 bases from V and 2 bases from J, with 7 bases in between. Germline CDR1 is GTSNPN and CDR2 is SVGIG (reference sequence). The CDR3 has 13 amino acids. In DNA, the CDR3 is TGTGCCTGGAGTGTAGGACAGAACTATGGCTACACCTTC. Protein sequence: CAWSVGQNYGYTF.

The CDR3 nucleotides are TGTGCCAGCAGCGCATATAGGACAGATACGCAGTATTTT. This translates into CASSAYRTDTQYF. This sequence joins TRBV7-6 and TRBJ2-3; D remains ambiguous. Germline lookup yields CDR1 SGHVS and CDR2 FNYEAQ. Trimming took off 5 bases at V and 3 bases at J, with 9 bases between the two ends. The length of the CDR3 is 13 residues. The full variable domain, completed using reference TRBV7-6 and TRBJ2-3, is GAGVSQSPRYKVTKRGQDVALRCDPISGHVSLYWYRQALGQGPEFLTYFNYEAQQDKSGLPNDRFSAERPEGSISTLTIQRTEQRDSAMYRCASSAYRTDTQYFGPGTRLTVL.

This clone was picked up many times. At one end, the junction sequence differs from germline, possibly due to a read error. This sequence joins TRBV6-1 and TRBJ1-2, with 10 bases matching TRBD1. Germline V gives CDR1 MNHNS, CDR2 SASEGT. This CDR3 region has 13 residues. The CDR3 nucleotides read TGCGCCAGCAGTGGGGACAGGGGATATGGCTACACCTTC. As protein: CASSGDRGYGYTF.

The chain couples TRBV29-1 to TRBJ1-1; D remains ambiguous. Trimming stripped 4 bases from V and 2 bases from J, with 2 bases between. This CDR3 contains 10 residues. Germline assignment: CDR1 SQVTM and CDR2 ANQGSEA. This CDR3 is CSVANTEAFF. The CDR3 DNA sequence: TGCAGCGTTGCAAACACTGAAGCTTTCTTT.

V is TRBV3-1 and J is TRBJ1-2; the D is unclear. CDR3 length: 14 amino acids. Germline assignment: CDR1 LGHDT and CDR2 YNNKEL (reference sequence). V lost 3 bases, J lost 1 base, and 9 bases lay in between. The chain's CDR3 is CASSHPHRNYGYTF. The CDR3 DNA reads TGTGCCAGCAGCCATCCCCACCGTAACTATGGCTACACCTTC. The entire variable domain, with the rest obtained from reference TRBV3-1 and TRBJ1-2, is as follows: DTAVSQTPKYLVTQMGNDKSIKCEQNLGHDTMYWYKQDSKKFLKIMFSYNNKELIINETVPNRFSPKSPDKAHLNLHINSLELGDSAVYFCASSHPHRNYGYTFGSGTRLTVV.

By its share, this clone is medium-sized. V usage is TRBV6-1 and J usage is TRBJ2-7; D is perhaps TRBD2 (6 bases). The CDR3 length is 14 residues. Looked up from germline, CDR1 is MNHNS and CDR2 is SASEGT. Trimming cost V 4 bases and J 1 base, with 11 bases left between them. Written as DNA, the CDR3 is TGTGCCAGCAGTGGTGGGACTGGGTCCTACGAGCAGTACTTC. It codes for CASSGGTGSYEQYF.

This clone was found many times. The CDR3 DNA follows: TGTGCCAGTAGTGGGTGGAGGGGGCTAGCGGGAGGGGGCTCCTACAATGAGCAGTTCTTC. Translating it yields CASSGWRGLAGGGSYNEQFF. The J gene is TRBJ2-1, the V gene TRBV19, with 12 bases identical to TRBD2. Trimming removed 5 bases from V and 0 bases from J; junction bases left unmatched: 14. The length of the CDR3 is 20 residues. In germline, CDR1 is LNHDA, CDR2 SQIVND (reference sequence).

V is TRBV6-5 and J is TRBJ1-2, with a weak D call TRBD1 (5 bases). CDR1 MNHEY and CDR2 SVGAGI come from the germline V gene. Between the trimmed V and J ends, which lost 2 bases and 4 bases, there was a span of 20 bases. The CDR3 has 17 amino acids. DNA for the CDR3: TGTGCCAGCAGTTACACCGCAGGGACTTCCCAAACCTATGGCTACACCTTC. This gives the protein CASSYTAGTSQTYGYTF.

This clone was found a few times. The chain combines TRBV10-1 with TRBJ2-1; 9 positions match TRBD2. Germline assignment: CDR1 WNHNN and CDR2 SYGVQD (reference sequence). Trimming removed 3 bases from V and 7 bases from J; junction bases left unmatched: 10. The CDR3 contains 16 residues. The CDR3: CASSDVWRGGLNEQFF. For the CDR3, the DNA is TGCGCCAGCAGTGATGTGTGGCGGGGGGGCCTAAATGAGCAGTTCTTC.

This clone was counted ten times or more. Other nucleotide sequences in the sample specify the same CDR3. The chain combines TRBV6-2 or TRBV6-3 with TRBJ2-5, with TRBD2 matching 11 bases. Per the germline V gene, CDR1 is MNHEY and CDR2 is SVGEGT. This CDR3 region has 17 residues. V trimming: 6 bases; J trimming: 2 bases; junction bases outside the gene matches: 11. CDR3 sequence: CASRLHLAGGGQETQYF. CDR3 in DNA: TGTGCCAGCAGATTACATCTAGCGGGAGGCGGGCAAGAGACCCAGTACTTC.

The genes are TRBV28 and TRBJ2-7; 12 bases agree with TRBD2. Looked up from germline, CDR1 is MDHEN and CDR2 is SYDVKM. The CDR3 consists of 16 residues. V dropped 5 bases and J dropped 0; count of bases not matched to a gene: 5. The CDR3 protein is CASSPGTSGYSYEQYF. The CDR3 coding sequence is TGTGCCAGCAGTCCCGGGACTAGCGGGTACTCCTACGAGCAGTACTTC.

There are many counts of this clone. The V gene is TRBV6-6, the J gene TRBJ1-5, with a weak D call TRBD1 (6 bases). The CDR3 totals 14 residues. V was pared by 1 base and J by 4 bases, with 8 bases between. Germline CDR1 is MNHNY and CDR2 is SVGAGI (reference sequence). The CDR3 DNA reads as TGTGCCAGCAGTTACTACAGGGTAAATCAGCCCCAGCATTTT. Translated, it gives CASSYYRVNQPQHF.

This clone was recorded a few times. The chain employs TRBV2 and TRBJ2-7, with D perhaps being TRBD1 or TRBD2 (5 bases each). The CDR3 runs 13 residues. V lost 3 bases and J 3 bases, leaving 9 bases between the germline ends. Germline V gives CDR1 SNHLY, CDR2 FYNNEI. In nucleotides, the CDR3 is TGTGCCAGCAGTGAGGGACGGATCTACGAGCAGTACTTC. This translates into CASSEGRIYEQYF.

This clone has ten or more counts. The chain has TRBV20-1 and TRBJ1-4; D ambiguous. V shed 3 bases and J shed 8 bases, with 13 bases lying between them. The CDR3 totals 13 residues. CDR1 is DFQATT and CDR2 is SNEGSKA in the germline V gene (reference sequence). This chain's CDR3 is CSARARRGEKLFF. As DNA, the CDR3 is TGCAGTGCTAGGGCACGGCGGGGAGAAAAACTGTTTTTT.

J is TRBJ1-5 and V is TRBV20-1; D may be TRBD1 (5 bases). There are 14 residues in the CDR3. Between the trimmed V and J ends, which lost 6 bases and 6 bases, there was a span of 18 bases. Germline V gene data show CDR1 as DFQATT and CDR2 as SNEGSKA (reference sequence). The CDR3 DNA reads as TGCAGTGCCCTTATCGATGAGGGGTTTCAGCCCCAGCATTTT. This translates into CSALIDEGFQPQHF.

In this sample, this clone turned up a few times. The chain employs TRBV28 and TRBJ2-7; D perhaps matches TRBD2 (6 bases). The CDR3 has 14 amino acids. With 2 bases removed from V and 3 bases from J, the gap between germline ends came to 11 bases. Germline V lookup: CDR1 MDHEN, CDR2 SYDVKM. CDR3 nucleotide sequence: TGTGCCAGCAGTTTAGCGGGACTGAACTACGAGCAGTACTTC. Its protein is CASSLAGLNYEQYF.

This clone was found a few times. The gene calls are TRBV28 and TRBJ1-2; TRBD1 matches 8 bases. CDR1 is MDHEN and CDR2 is SYDVKM in the germline V gene. The CDR3 runs to 17 residues. V dropped 5 bases and J dropped 6; count of bases not matched to a gene: 17. CDR3 in DNA: TGTGCCAGCAGTCCCCATACCTCCAGACAGGGGATAGATGGCTACACCTTC. This gives the protein CASSPHTSRQGIDGYTF.